This T cell receptor (beta chain) is from a study of blood T cell repertoires in COVID-19. Here immunoSEQ multiplex PCR was the method, and the copy in TCRdb shows in-frame clones only, minus some. The repertoire holds about 250,000 clones, with 70% to 90% as singletons. V lost 5 bases and J 1 base, leaving 8 bases between the germline ends. The CDR3 extends over 13 amino acids. This receptor was obtained from a woman aged 45-60 years with acute COVID-19. V is TRBV12-3 or TRBV12-4 and J is TRBJ2-5; D uncertain. The sample consisted of PBMCs or T cells enriched from blood (not recorded which). This CDR3 reads CASSPQIQETQYF. The CDR3 region has the DNA TGTGCCAGCAGTCCCCAGATCCAAGAGACCCAGTACTTC.